What follows is one T cell receptor beta chain and its context. The sample originates from a study of T cells in Graves' hyperthyroidism and ophthalmopathy. V was clipped by 6 bases and J by 5 bases; unmatched bases: 12. CDR1 and CDR2 from the germline V gene are DFQATT and SNEGSKA (reference sequence). The CDR3 contains 15 residues. Researchers amplified the TCR beta CDR3 regions from RNA transcripts. The HTBI set primed first-round TCR CDR3 RT-PCR. MiXCR, run by TCRdb on the multiplex PCR reads, gives a single entry per CDR3 protein. The sample includes about 290,000 distinct CDR3 sequences, roughly 13% of them seen just once.

The TCR sequence derives from a woman in her 40s with Graves' hyperthyroidism. Sequenced input: blood. The rearrangement joins TRBV20-1 to TRBJ2-1, with TRBD1 matching 8 bases. CDR3 amino acids: CSAANNQGADNEQFF. For the CDR3, the DNA is TGCAGTGCGGCTAATAACCAGGGGGCTGACAATGAGCAGTTCTTC.